The rows below give T cell receptor beta chains drawn from one sample of a study of OX40 agonist ivuxolimab in advanced cancers. Method: immunoSEQ multiplex PCR; TCRdb's copy keeps in-frame clones and lacks some. The sample has about 51,000 clones; 88% are singletons. Here the sequenced sample was CD4+ or CD8+ T cells sorted from blood, taken in a trial of the OX40 agonist ivuxolimab. Every receptor here comes from an adult with an advanced solid tumor such as melanoma, head and neck, liver or kidney cancer. The CDR3 runs from the conserved cysteine through the conserved F or W. D genes are given only for firm matches. The size entry is marked missing in some rows and otherwise reads once, few, many or a size class.

14	-	TRBV6-5	-	TRBJ1-5	CASSPIGENQPQHF	TGTGCCAGCAGCCCCATCGGAGAAAATCAGCCCCAGCATTTT
14	-	TRBV30	-	TRBJ2-2	CAWSVGGWSGELFF	TGTGCCTGGAGTGTAGGGGGATGGAGCGGGGAGCTGTTTTTT
14	-	TRBV30	TRBD1	TRBJ1-3	CAWERGPSGNTIYF	TGTGCCTGGGAAAGGGGGCCCTCTGGAAACACCATATATTTT
15	-	TRBV6-5	TRBD2	TRBJ2-1	CASRPSGGAYNEQFF	TGTGCCAGCAGACCTAGCGGGGGCGCCTACAATGAGCAGTTCTTC
14	-	TRBV6-6	-	TRBJ1-2	CASSYSAAMQGYTF	TGTGCCAGCAGTTACTCGGCCGCCATGCAGGGCTACACCTTC
14	-	TRBV15	-	TRBJ2-5	CATSRAGGQETQYF	TGTGCCACCAGCAGAGCTGGAGGACAAGAGACCCAGTACTTC
16	-	TRBV5-4	-	TRBJ2-7	CASSWNSRGPSYEQYF	TGTGCCAGCAGCTGGAACTCCAGGGGCCCCTCCTACGAGCAGTACTTC
16	-	TRBV11-2	-	TRBJ1-4	CASSASRTAPRAKLFF	TGTGCCAGCAGCGCCAGCCGGACAGCCCCAAGAGCAAAACTGTTTTTT
18	-	TRBV11-2	TRBD2	TRBJ2-5	CASSTRTSGRAERETQYF	TGTGCCAGCAGCACCCGGACTAGCGGGAGGGCGGAGAGGGAGACCCAGTACTTC
15	-	TRBV15	-	TRBJ2-1	CATRLRWGSYNEQFF	TGTGCCACCAGACTGCGATGGGGCTCCTACAATGAGCAGTTCTTC
15	-	TRBV19	-	TRBJ1-2	CASSINGVSTDGYTF	TGTGCCAGTAGTATAAACGGGGTCTCAACGGATGGCTACACCTTC
17	-	TRBV7-3	-	TRBJ2-6	CASSPRSALGGANVLTF	TGTGCCAGCAGCCCCCGGTCGGCTCTTGGTGGGGCCAACGTCCTGACTTTC
13	-	TRBV7-9	TRBD1	TRBJ1-2	CASAPGTGLFITF	TGTGCCAGCGCCCCTGGGACAGGGCTCTTCATCACCTTC
16	once	TRBV28	-	TRBJ2-6	CASSPQGLSGANVLTF	TGTGCCAGCAGTCCCCAGGGCCTCTCTGGGGCCAACGTCCTGACTTTC
15	-	TRBV2	-	TRBJ1-3	CASRYGTASGNTIYF	TGTGCCAGCAGATACGGGACGGCCTCTGGAAACACCATATATTTT
13	-	TRBV15	-	TRBJ2-7	CATSRSPTYEQYF	TGTGCCACCAGCCGTTCCCCAACCTACGAGCAGTACTTC
15	-	TRBV28	-	TRBJ1-4	CASRSLGGMSEKLFF	TGTGCCAGCAGATCTTTGGGTGGGATGAGCGAAAAACTGTTTTTT
17	-	TRBV28	TRBD1	TRBJ1-5	CASTVDRGDTGNQPQHF	TGTGCCAGCACCGTGGACAGGGGAGATACGGGCAATCAGCCCCAGCATTTT
15	-	TRBV2	TRBD1	TRBJ1-5	CASRGQGGFNQPQHF	TGTGCCAGCAGGGGACAGGGAGGGTTCAATCAGCCCCAGCATTTT
14	-	TRBV14	-	TRBJ2-5	CASSKNRGRETQYF	TGTGCCAGCAGCAAGAACCGGGGGCGGGAGACCCAGTACTTC
15	-	TRBV7-3	TRBD2	TRBJ2-7	CASSLLAGHPYEQYF	TGTGCCAGCAGTCTACTAGCGGGGCACCCCTACGAGCAGTACTTC
14	-	TRBV5-8	-	TRBJ2-5	CASATRGSQETQYF	TGTGCCAGCGCGACCAGGGGTTCCCAAGAGACCCAGTACTTC